This T cell receptor (beta chain) came from a study of shared clonotypes between healthy human individuals. Clones were sequenced by immunoSEQ multiplex PCR, and TCRdb holds only the in-frame ones, with some missing. The sample records about 2.3 million clones, roughly 92% being singletons. The CDR3 is made up of 17 amino acids. The germline V gene has CDR1 MDHEN and CDR2 SYDVKM. V gave up 2 bases and J gave up 0 bases, with 14 bases separating them. This sequence originates from a man younger than 35 in good health. Some clones in this sample may be carry-over from other donors' samples. The sequencing input was naive CD4+ T cells from PBMCs. The subset denotes: CD45RA+ positively selected. This chain joins TRBV28 and TRBJ1-5, with D unresolved. DNA for the CDR3: TGTGCCAGCAGTTTACTCGCAGCTTACCTTAGCAATCAGCCCCAGCATTTT. It specifies CASSLLAAYLSNQPQHF.